A single sample is the source of the 27 T cell receptor beta chains below, sequenced in a study of T cell clones after liver transplantation. Data came from immunoSEQ multiplex PCR; TCRdb stores just in-frame clones and leaves some out. The profile shows about 74,000 clones, about four fifths of them singletons. The input for sequencing was CD4+ T cells from blood, taken before liver transplant. The receptor set was obtained from a human donor who received a liver transplant.

V and J are TRBV25-1 and TRBJ2-6, with D tentatively TRBD1 (6 bases). V was pared by 4 bases and J by 1 base, with 17 bases between. The germline CDR1 and CDR2 sequences are MGHDK and SYGVNS. The CDR3 loop spans 18 amino acids. The CDR3 nucleotides are TGTGCCAGCAGTGTTAGGGGGACCGGTAATTCTGGGGCCAACGTCCTGACTTTC. Protein sequence: CASSVRGTGNSGANVLTF.

This chain uses TRBV11-2 with TRBJ2-1, with 10 bases fitting TRBD2. Germline V gene sequence: CDR1 SGHAT, CDR2 FQNNGV. Trimming took 3 bases from V and 0 from J; bases not matched to a gene: 5. The CDR3 extends over 17 amino acids. CDR3 amino acids: CASSLRAGGSSYNEQFF. The CDR3 DNA reads TGTGCCAGCAGCTTGAGAGCGGGAGGGAGCTCCTACAATGAGCAGTTCTTC.

The chain couples TRBV18 to TRBJ2-7; 7 nucleotides line up with TRBD1. The junction had 6 bases not matched to a gene; V was cut back by 4 bases and J by 6 bases. This CDR3 is built from 13 residues. Germline V CDR1 and CDR2: KGHSH, LQKENI. The DNA of the CDR3 is TGTGCCAGCTCACGGGACAGAGTCGCCGAGCAGTACTTC. This gives the protein CASSRDRVAEQYF.

J is TRBJ2-1 and V is TRBV19; 9 bases fit TRBD1. CDR1 and CDR2 from the germline V gene are LNHDA and SQIVND (reference sequence). CDR3 length: 15 amino acids. V dropped 3 bases and J dropped 1; count of bases not matched to a gene: 1. Here the CDR3 reads CASSMGTGSYNEQFF. CDR3 in DNA: TGTGCCAGTAGTATGGGGACAGGGTCCTACAATGAGCAGTTCTTC.

The V and J genes are TRBV28 and TRBJ1-5; possibly TRBD1 for D (6 bases). There are 16 residues in the CDR3. From germline, CDR1 is MDHEN and CDR2 SYDVKM. V shed 7 bases and J shed 4 bases, with 20 bases lying between them. CDR3 sequence (DNA): TGTGCCAGCACGCAGGGGTGGAGGGGGGTAAATCAGCCCCAGCATTTT. This codes for CASTQGWRGVNQPQHF.

The chain carries TRBV4-1 and TRBJ2-7; a weak D match, TRBD1 (6 bases). Germline values: CDR1 MGHRA, CDR2 YSYEKL. CDR3 length: 15 residues. Trimming pared 0 bases from V and 0 bases from J, leaving 9 bases between. The CDR3 region has the DNA TGCGCCAGCAGCCAAGAATGGGGGCCCTCCTACGAGCAGTACTTC. Its translation is CASSQEWGPSYEQYF.

The CDR3: CASSLGLGLLLYEQYF. In DNA form, the CDR3 reads TGTGCCAGCAGTTTAGGGCTAGGACTACTACTATACGAGCAGTACTTC. V is TRBV28 and J is TRBJ2-7; TRBD2 is a possible D gene (6 bases). Germline V gene lookup returns CDR1 MDHEN and CDR2 SYDVKM. The ends were cut back, 2 bases at V and 4 bases at J, with 18 bases in the middle. The CDR3 loop spans 16 amino acids.

The V gene is TRBV5-5, the J gene TRBJ2-5; D is uncertain. Germline V lookup: CDR1 SGHKS, CDR2 YYEKEE (reference sequence). Trimming took off 4 bases at V and 5 bases at J, with 12 bases between the two ends. The CDR3 extends over 13 amino acids. CDR3 DNA sequence: TGTGCCAGCAGCCCCCCAGGCTCGGAGACCCAGTACTTC. This codes for CASSPPGSETQYF.

The chain carries TRBV28 and TRBJ1-1; D is ambiguous. Germline V gene lookup returns CDR1 MDHEN and CDR2 SYDVKM. V was trimmed by 5 bases and J by 10 bases, leaving 14 bases between them. The CDR3 sequence is 12 residues long. CDR3 coding DNA: TGTGCCAGCAGTCCGCAGATTGGTAGAGCTTTCTTT. Translation: CASSPQIGRAFF.

The chain joins TRBV28 to TRBJ2-5; 13 nucleotides agree with TRBD2. The trim removed 3 bases at V and 4 bases at J, leaving 5 bases unmatched. The CDR3 runs to 16 residues. Germline values: CDR1 MDHEN, CDR2 SYDVKM. The CDR3 region has the DNA TGTGCCAGCAGTTTGGCCGGACTAGCGGGAGCAGAGACCCAGTACTTC. The encoded protein is CASSLAGLAGAETQYF.

The CDR3 DNA is TGTGCCAGCAGTTCCCCGCGGACAGCGTCCTACGAGCAGTACTTC. This codes for CASSSPRTASYEQYF. The V gene is TRBV28, the J gene TRBJ2-7; D is possibly TRBD1 (6 bases). Germline V lookup: CDR1 MDHEN, CDR2 SYDVKM. The CDR3 is made up of 15 amino acids. The V and J ends lost 4 bases and 1 base respectively, with 14 bases between them.

The chain joins TRBV19 to TRBJ1-5; a possible D gene is TRBD1 (5 bases). This CDR3 has 15 residues. Trimming took 5 bases from V and 9 from J, leaving 20 bases between them. The germline V gene has CDR1 LNHDA and CDR2 SQIVND (reference sequence). The CDR3 nucleotides are TGTGCCAGTAGTCCCCCCGGCAGGGAACCAGGGCCCCAGCATTTT. Its translation: CASSPPGREPGPQHF.

The table lists this clone with a few counts. The sample carries other DNA sequences with the same CDR3. The chain employs TRBV5-1 and TRBJ1-1; 8 bases are a match to TRBD1. Trimming cost V 1 base and J 4 bases; bases outside gene matches: 0. The CDR3 contains 13 residues. Germline CDR1 is SGHRS and CDR2 is YFSETQ. The CDR3 region has the DNA TGCGCCAGCAGCTTGACAGGGGGCACTGAAGCTTTCTTT. Translating it yields CASSLTGGTEAFF.

In its sample, this clone was seen a few times. This chain uses TRBV28 with TRBJ2-1, with TRBD1 as a possible D gene (6 bases). Per germline, CDR1 MDHEN and CDR2 SYDVKM. This CDR3 is 15 amino acids long. V was trimmed by 2 bases and J by 6 bases, leaving 14 bases between them. CDR3 amino acids: CASSLIGTRTNEQFF. The CDR3 region has the DNA TGTGCCAGCAGTTTAATCGGGACACGGACCAATGAGCAGTTCTTC.

The chain combines TRBV28 with TRBJ2-7; possibly TRBD2 for D (6 bases). Deletions cut 3 bases from V and 2 bases from J, with 11 bases between. Germline V lookup: CDR1 MDHEN, CDR2 SYDVKM. This CDR3 contains 14 residues. The CDR3 loop reads CASSLGGKAYEQYF. For the CDR3, the DNA is TGTGCCAGCAGTTTGGGGGGAAAGGCCTACGAGCAGTACTTC.

CDR3 sequence: CASSVQGNTEAFF. The CDR3 DNA follows: TGTGCCAGCAGCGTACAGGGTAACACTGAAGCTTTCTTT. This sequence joins TRBV9 and TRBJ1-1, with a possible D match to TRBD1 (5 bases). V lost 1 base and J lost 2, with 6 bases in between. This CDR3 region has 13 residues. Germline CDR1 reads SGDLS; CDR2 reads YYNGEE.

A few counts support this clone. This CDR3 is also generated by other DNA sequences in the sample. CDR3 sequence: CASSQGGLSNQPQHF. The CDR3 nucleotides are TGCGCCAGCAGCCAAGGGGGGTTAAGCAATCAGCCCCAGCATTTT. The chain links TRBV4-1 to TRBJ1-5; perhaps TRBD1 as D (5 bases). The germline CDR1 and CDR2 sequences are MGHRA and YSYEKL. With 1 base removed from V and 1 base from J, the gap between germline ends came to 8 bases. CDR3 length: 15 amino acids.

The chain carries TRBV7-3 and TRBJ2-2; 11 bases line up with TRBD2. Per germline, CDR1 SGHTA and CDR2 FQGTGA. This CDR3 spans 18 amino acids. The V segment lost 5 bases and the J segment 0 bases; nucleotides outside the gene matches: 8. CDR3 sequence (DNA): TGTGCCAGCAGCCCGGGGGCGGGACTAGCGGCGAACACCGGGGAGCTGTTTTTT. Translating it yields CASSPGAGLAANTGELFF.

The chain combines TRBV7-9 with TRBJ1-1; possibly TRBD1 for D (5 bases). Per the germline V gene, CDR1 is SEHNR and CDR2 is FQNEAQ (reference sequence). The V end lost 3 bases, the J end lost 4 bases, and 12 bases lay between the germline ends. The CDR3 has 14 amino acids. CDR3 in amino acids: CASSLNSRGTEAFF. CDR3 nucleotides: TGTGCCAGCAGCTTGAACTCAAGGGGCACTGAAGCTTTCTTT.

A few counts support this clone. This chain joins TRBV5-4 and TRBJ2-7; 11 bases match TRBD2. With V trimmed by 5 bases and J by 2 bases, 6 bases remained unmatched. Germline V gene data show CDR1 as SGHNT and CDR2 as YYREEE (reference sequence). The CDR3 length is 15 residues. The CDR3 DNA reads as TGTGCCAGCAGGTCTACTAGCGGGAGTACCTACGAGCAGTACTTC. It translates to CASRSTSGSTYEQYF. The complete variable domain, with remaining parts taken from reference TRBV5-4 and TRBJ2-7, reads ETGVTQSPTHLIKTRGQQVTLRCSSQSGHNTVSWYQQALGQGPQFIFQYYREEENGRGNFPPRFSGLQFPNYSSELNVNALELDDSALYLCASRSTSGSTYEQYFGPGTRLTVT.

This clone was seen just once. The CDR3 coding sequence is TGTGCCAGCAGTGAACGAGGGGGCCGGCAGCCCCAGCATTTT. Translating gives CASSERGGRQPQHF. The chain employs TRBV2 and TRBJ1-5; 7 nucleotides match TRBD1. The germline V gene has CDR1 SNHLY and CDR2 FYNNEI. Unmatched junction bases numbered 5, after V lost 2 bases and J lost 7 bases. This CDR3 spans 14 amino acids.

The chain couples TRBV19 to TRBJ2-5; 9 nucleotides match TRBD2. V shed 2 bases and J 3 bases; nucleotides not matched to a gene: 1. Germline V CDR1 and CDR2: LNHDA, SQIVND (reference sequence). The CDR3 totals 14 residues. The CDR3 loop reads CASSIIAGEETQYF. CDR3 DNA: TGTGCCAGTAGTATAATAGCGGGAGAAGAGACCCAGTACTTC.

The rearrangement joins TRBV28 to TRBJ1-3; D uncertain. V was trimmed by 6 bases and J by 4 bases, leaving 13 bases between them. Germline CDR1 reads MDHEN; CDR2 reads SYDVKM. This CDR3 is 14 amino acids long. The CDR3 DNA sequence: TGTGCCAGCAGCAGTCGAGGAAAGGGAAACACCATATATTTT. As protein: CASSSRGKGNTIYF.

This chain links TRBV2 with TRBJ2-1; D is possibly TRBD2 (6 bases). The CDR3 length is 15 residues. Germline V gives CDR1 SNHLY, CDR2 FYNNEI. The ends were cut back, 4 bases at V and 0 bases at J, with 10 bases in the middle. Here the CDR3 reads CASSASVSSYNEQFF. The DNA of the CDR3 is TGTGCCAGCAGTGCTAGCGTTAGCTCCTACAATGAGCAGTTCTTC.

V is TRBV7-9 and J is TRBJ1-3, with TRBD1 as a possible D gene (6 bases). Between the trimmed V and J ends, which lost 5 bases and 2 bases, there was a span of 10 bases. Germline-derived CDR1 and CDR2 are SEHNR and FQNEAQ (reference sequence). This CDR3 is 14 amino acids long. CDR3 bases: TGTGCCAGCAGCGTCCGGGGGCCTGGAAACACCATATATTTT. It encodes CASSVRGPGNTIYF. Supplemented by reference TRBV7-9 and TRBJ1-3, the full variable domain reads DTGVSQNPRHKITKRGQNVTFRCDPISEHNRLYWYRQTLGQGPEFLTYFQNEAQLEKSRLLSDRFSAERPKGSFSTLEIQRTEQGDSAMYLCASSVRGPGNTIYFGEGSWLTVV.

The chain couples TRBV5-1 to TRBJ1-6; no firm D call. Trimming took off 0 bases at V and 6 bases at J, with 16 bases between the two ends. Germline V gene data show CDR1 as SGHRS and CDR2 as YFSETQ. CDR3 length: 17 residues. CDR3: CASSLEMGLVGNSPLHF. In DNA, the CDR3 is TGCGCCAGCAGCTTGGAAATGGGCTTAGTCGGTAATTCACCCCTCCACTTT.

This clone has just a few counts. The chain joins TRBV30 to TRBJ2-3; D not resolved. The CDR3 spans 14 residues. The ends were cut back, 0 bases at V and 4 bases at J, with 11 bases in the middle. Germline values: CDR1 GTSNPN, CDR2 SVGIG (reference sequence). The CDR3 protein is CAWSVGSSADTQYF. The CDR3 coding sequence is TGTGCCTGGAGTGTTGGTTCATCCGCAGATACGCAGTATTTT.